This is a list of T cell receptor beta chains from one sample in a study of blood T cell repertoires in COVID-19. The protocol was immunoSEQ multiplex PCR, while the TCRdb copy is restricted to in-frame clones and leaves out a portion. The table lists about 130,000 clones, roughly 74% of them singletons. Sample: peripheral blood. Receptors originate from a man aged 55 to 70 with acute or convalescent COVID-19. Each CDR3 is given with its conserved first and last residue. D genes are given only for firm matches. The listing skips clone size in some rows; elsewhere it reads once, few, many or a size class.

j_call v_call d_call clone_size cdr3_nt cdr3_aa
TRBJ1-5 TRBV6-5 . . TGTGCCACCAGGAGGCCCGGCGGCAGCAATCAGCCCCAGCATTTT CATRRPGGSNQPQHF
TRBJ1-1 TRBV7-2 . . TGTGCCAGCAGGGGGGGGGATCTAAACACTGAAGCTTTCTTT CASRGGDLNTEAFF
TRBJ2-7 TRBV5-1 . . TGCGCCAGCAGTAGCCTAGACTCATACGAGCAGTACTTC CASSSLDSYEQYF
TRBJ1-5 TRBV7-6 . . TGTGCCAGCAGCTTAGAAGGGGGCAATCAGCCCCAGCATTTT CASSLEGGNQPQHF
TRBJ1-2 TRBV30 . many TGTGCCTTGGGGCTATCTGGCTACACCTTC CALGLSGYTF
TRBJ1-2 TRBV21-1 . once TGTGCCAGCAGCAAAGAGGACAGGGAGGATGGCTACACCTTC CASSKEDREDGYTF
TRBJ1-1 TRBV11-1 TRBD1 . TGTGCCAGCAGCCTGGACAGGGTTCACACTGAAGCTTTCTTT CASSLDRVHTEAFF
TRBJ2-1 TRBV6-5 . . TGTGCCAGCAGAACAGGAGCCAGCTCCTACAATGAGCAGTTCTTC CASRTGASSYNEQFF
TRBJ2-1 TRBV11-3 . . TGTGCCAGCAGCTTACCCTGGAGGTACAATGAGCAGTTCTTC CASSLPWRYNEQFF
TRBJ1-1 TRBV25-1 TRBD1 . TGTGCCAGCAGCAGGGGGATGACTGAAGCTTTCTTT CASSRGMTEAFF
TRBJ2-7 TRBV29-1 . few TGCAGCGTTGAAGATCCAGAACGATCAGGGGACTCCTACGAGCAGTACTTC CSVEDPERSGDSYEQYF
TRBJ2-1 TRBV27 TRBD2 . TGTGCCAGCAGTTTTACCAGACTAGCGGGAGAGGTCTTC CASSFTRLAGEVF
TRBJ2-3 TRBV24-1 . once TGTGCCACCAGTGGAGGAGTACACACAGATACGCAGTATTTT CATSGGVHTDTQYF
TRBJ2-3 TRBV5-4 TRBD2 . TGTGCCAGCAGCTTGGACGCGGGAGAGGCAGATACGCAGTATTTT CASSLDAGEADTQYF
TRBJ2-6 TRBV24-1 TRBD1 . TGTGCCACCAGTGATCCCACAGGGGACGGGGCCAACGTCCTGACTTTC CATSDPTGDGANVLTF
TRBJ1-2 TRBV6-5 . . TGTGCCAGCAGTCCATGGGGGGCTAACTATGGCTACACCTTC CASSPWGANYGYTF
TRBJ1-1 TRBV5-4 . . TGTGCCAGCAGCATCAGAGGGCGGGTGCACACTGAAGCTTTCTTT CASSIRGRVHTEAFF
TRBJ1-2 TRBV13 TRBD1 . TGTGCCAGCAGCTCGGACAGGGGGCGTATATATGGCTACACCTTC CASSSDRGRIYGYTF
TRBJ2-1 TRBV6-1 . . TGTGCCAGCAGTGAAGGCCCCGAGGGCACAAATGAGCAGTTCTTC CASSEGPEGTNEQFF
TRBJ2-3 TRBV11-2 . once TGTGCCAGCAGCTTCACCATTATTCCGGGACAAGGAGATACGCAGTATTTT CASSFTIIPGQGDTQYF
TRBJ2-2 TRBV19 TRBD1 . TGTGCCAGTAGTTCCCAGGGGGCGGTAGGGGAGCTGTTTTTT CASSSQGAVGELFF
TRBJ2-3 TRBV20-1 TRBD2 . TGCAGTGCTAGTGGCGGGAGGGCCACAGATACGCAGTATTTT CSASGGRATDTQYF
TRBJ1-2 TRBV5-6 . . TGTGCCAGCAGCTTGGGGGGCGTCGACTATGGCTACACCTTC CASSLGGVDYGYTF
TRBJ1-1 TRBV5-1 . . TGCGCCAGCGGGACCCAGGGAGGGAACACTGAAGCTTTCTTT CASGTQGGNTEAFF
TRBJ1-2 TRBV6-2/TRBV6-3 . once TGTGCCAGCAGTTTAGGAGACGGCTACACCTTC CASSLGDGYTF
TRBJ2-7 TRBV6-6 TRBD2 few TGTGCCAGCAGACTAGCGGAGTTATACGAGCAGTACTTC CASRLAELYEQYF
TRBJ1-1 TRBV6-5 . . TGTGCCAGCAGTTACGGAGCAGGGCACACTGAAGCTTTCTTT CASSYGAGHTEAFF
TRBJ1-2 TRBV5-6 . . TGTGCCAGCAGCTTGGGAGAGTACTATGGCTACACCTTC CASSLGEYYGYTF
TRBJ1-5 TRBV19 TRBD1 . TGTGCCAGTAGTATAAATCCAGCCGGGACAGGGGGCAATCAGCCCCAGCATTTT CASSINPAGTGGNQPQHF
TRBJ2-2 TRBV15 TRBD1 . TGTGCCACCAGACAAAGGACAGGGGGCTCCACCGGGGAGCTGTTTTTT CATRQRTGGSTGELFF
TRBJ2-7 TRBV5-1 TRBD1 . TGCGCCAGCAGCCCGAGCCTTGGACAGGGGGAGTACGAGCAGTACTTC CASSPSLGQGEYEQYF
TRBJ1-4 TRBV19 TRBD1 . TGTGCCAGTAGAAAGACAGGGACTAATGAAAAACTGTTTTTT CASRKTGTNEKLFF
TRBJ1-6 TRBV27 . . TGTGCCAGCAGTTATTGGCCTCCCCGACAGAATAATTCACCCCTCCACTTT CASSYWPPRQNNSPLHF
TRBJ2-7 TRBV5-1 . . TGCGCCAGCGGGAAGACAGACGACCGTTACGAGCAGTACTTC CASGKTDDRYEQYF
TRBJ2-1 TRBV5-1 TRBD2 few TGCGCCAGCAGCTTCTCCCCGGGACTAGCAAATGAGCAGTTCTTC CASSFSPGLANEQFF
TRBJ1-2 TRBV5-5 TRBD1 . TGTGCCAGCACGTTGGGGGACAGGGGGCGGTTCGACTATGGCTACACCTTC CASTLGDRGRFDYGYTF
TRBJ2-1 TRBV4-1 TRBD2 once TGCGCCAGCAGCATTACTAGCGGGGGGGCCGGGGACAATGAGCAGTTCTTC CASSITSGGAGDNEQFF
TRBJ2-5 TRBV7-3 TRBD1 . TGTGCCAGCAGCTTAACGGCCGGGACAGGGGTTAAGACCCAGTACTTC CASSLTAGTGVKTQYF
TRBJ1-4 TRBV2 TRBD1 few TGTGCCAGCAGCGGACAGGCGACCCCTGAGGAAAAACTGTTTTTT CASSGQATPEEKLFF
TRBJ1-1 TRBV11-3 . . TGTGCCAGCAGCCGGGGATCAAACACTGAAGCTTTCTTT CASSRGSNTEAFF
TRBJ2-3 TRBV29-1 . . TGCAGCGTTGAACTTATTATTGGCAGGGGGGCGGGTGGTACGCAGTATTTT CSVELIIGRGAGGTQYF
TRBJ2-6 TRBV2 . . TGTGCCAGCAGCACTGGGGCCAACGTCCTGACTTTC CASSTGANVLTF